This TCR beta chain comes out of a study of blood T cell repertoires in COVID-19. Turning to the study itself: From the United States, Italy and Spain came samples of acute and convalescent COVID-19. PBMCs, B-cell-depleted T cells, or T cells were the source of the cDNA or gDNA that made up the material.

Per the original methods: Reference gene primer amplification yielded estimated nucleated cell counts. The table came from immunoSEQ multiplex PCR; TCRdb's copy has only in-frame clones and leaves some out. The V and J calls and clone size are taken from that table; D and trimming were inferred from the DNA. The sample lists approximately 120,000 clones; roughly 80% were seen once. V trimming: 1 base; J trimming: 6 bases; junction bases outside the gene matches: 3. Germline V gene data show CDR1 as MGHDK and CDR2 as SYGVNS. CDR3 size: 14 residues. The V and J genes are TRBV25-1 and TRBJ2-1; 7 bases map to TRBD2. The sequence derives from a man older than 75 with COVID-19, enrolled during active disease. Sequenced: peripheral blood. DNA of the CDR3: TGTGCCAGCAGTGAATCAGGGACTATCAATGAGCAGTTCTTC. It yields the protein CASSESGTINEQFF.